The 8 T cell receptor beta chains in this list originate from one sample, sequenced in a study of cytomegalovirus exposure and HLA in healthy donors. Both 60 Vbeta primers and 13 Jbeta primers went into the PCR. Libraries were prepared by immunoSEQ multiplex PCR; TCRdb keeps only in-frame clonotypes and omits some of them. The data contain roughly 150,000 clones, approximately 60% of them singletons. The sequenced sample was PBMCs. The receptor source for this set is a human donor in good health.

The chain is built from TRBV4-1 and TRBJ2-1; TRBD1 aligns across 10 bases. From germline, CDR1 is MGHRA and CDR2 YSYEKL. The CDR3 loop spans 15 amino acids. V was clipped by 2 bases and J by 5 bases; unmatched bases: 3. The CDR3 loop reads CASSQRTGGNNEQFF. In DNA form, the CDR3 reads TGCGCCAGCAGCCAAAGGACAGGGGGAAACAATGAGCAGTTCTTC.

The table lists this clone with a count of one. CDR3 loop: CASSLGAQGDEKLFF. The DNA for the CDR3 is TGCGCCAGCAGCTTGGGGGCCCAAGGGGATGAAAAACTGTTTTTT. The chain recombines TRBV5-1 with TRBJ1-4; D is perhaps TRBD1 (5 bases). This CDR3 is 15 amino acids long. Trimming removed 0 bases at V and 6 bases at J, with 12 bases between. The germline V gene encodes CDR1 SGHRS and CDR2 YFSETQ. Full variable domain (remainder filled in from reference TRBV5-1 and TRBJ1-4): KAGVTQTPRYLIKTRGQQVTLSCSPISGHRSVSWYQQTPGQGLQFLFEYFSETQRNKGNFPGRFSGRQFSNSRSEMNVSTLELGDSALYLCASSLGAQGDEKLFFGSGTQLSVL.

This chain connects TRBV28 to TRBJ2-5; 9 nucleotides line up with TRBD2. V lost 7 bases, J lost 9 bases, and 12 bases stayed unmatched. Looked up from germline, CDR1 is MDHEN and CDR2 is SYDVKM. The CDR3 length is 14 residues. This CDR3 is CASTIAGAPEAQYF. CDR3 DNA sequence: TGTGCCAGCACCATAGCGGGAGCTCCCGAGGCCCAGTACTTC. The whole variable domain, remainder taken from reference TRBV28 and TRBJ2-5, is DVKVTQSSRYLVKRTGEKVFLECVQDMDHENMFWYRQDPGLGLRLIYFSYDVKMKEKGDIPEGYSVSREKKERFSLILESASTNQTSMYLCASTIAGAPEAQYFGPGTRLLVL.

The chain links TRBV7-3 to TRBJ1-6, with a possible D match to TRBD1 (5 bases). There are 15 residues in the CDR3. CDR1 SGHTA and CDR2 FQGTGA come from the germline V gene. Trimming pared 2 bases from V and 7 bases from J, leaving 12 bases between. CDR3 in DNA: TGTGCCAGCAGCTTAGATCGACAGCCCAATTCACCCCTCCACTTT. Its translation: CASSLDRQPNSPLHF.

The chain couples TRBV5-6 to TRBJ2-1, with 12 bases lining up with TRBD2. Germline values: CDR1 SGHDT, CDR2 YYEEEE. The junction had 14 bases not matched to a gene; V was cut back by 4 bases and J by 15 bases. The CDR3 runs 15 residues. CDR3 DNA sequence: TGTGCCAGCAGCCCAGGACTAGCGGGACCGCTGGGGGGGTTCTTC. Its translation is CASSPGLAGPLGGFF.

The CDR3: CASSNSYNEQFF. The CDR3 DNA reads TGTGCCAGCAGCAACAGCTACAATGAGCAGTTCTTC. The chain employs TRBV9 and TRBJ2-1; unclear D gene. The CDR3 consists of 12 residues. Per the germline V gene, CDR1 is SGDLS and CDR2 is YYNGEE. The V end was cut by 4 bases, the J end by 3 bases, with 5 bases between.

This CDR3 reads CATLWDRPTYNEQFF. As DNA, the CDR3 is TGTGCCACCCTATGGGACAGGCCTACTTACAATGAGCAGTTCTTC. This chain joins TRBV2 and TRBJ2-1, with 8 bases fitting TRBD1. Germline CDR1 is SNHLY and CDR2 is FYNNEI. V dropped 10 bases and J dropped 4; count of bases not matched to a gene: 12. The CDR3 is 15 residues long. The whole variable domain, remainder taken from reference TRBV2 and TRBJ2-1, is EPEVTQTPSHQVTQMGQEVILRCVPISNHLYFYWYRQILGQKVEFLVSFYNNEISEKSEIFDDQFSVERPDGSNFTLKIRSTKLEDSAMYFCATLWDRPTYNEQFFGPGTRLTVL.

This sequence joins TRBV27 and TRBJ2-5, with D possibly TRBD1 on 5 matching bases. Per germline, CDR1 MNHEY and CDR2 SMNVEV (reference sequence). Trimming pared 1 base from V and 2 bases from J, leaving 14 bases between. This CDR3 is 16 amino acids long. The CDR3 loop is CASSLLAGIGQETQYF. DNA for the CDR3: TGTGCCAGCAGTTTATTGGCAGGGATAGGGCAAGAGACCCAGTACTTC.